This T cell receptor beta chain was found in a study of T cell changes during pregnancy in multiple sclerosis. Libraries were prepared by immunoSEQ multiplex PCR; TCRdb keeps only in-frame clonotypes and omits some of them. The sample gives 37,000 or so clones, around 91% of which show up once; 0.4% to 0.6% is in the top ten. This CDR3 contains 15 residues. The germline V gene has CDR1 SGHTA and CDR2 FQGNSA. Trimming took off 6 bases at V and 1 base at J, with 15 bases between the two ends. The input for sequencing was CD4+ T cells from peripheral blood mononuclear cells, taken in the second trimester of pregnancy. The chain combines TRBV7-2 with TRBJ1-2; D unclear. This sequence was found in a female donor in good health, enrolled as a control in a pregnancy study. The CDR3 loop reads CASRPPATDNYGYTF. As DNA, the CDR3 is TGTGCCAGCAGGCCCCCCGCAACAGATAACTATGGCTACACCTTC.